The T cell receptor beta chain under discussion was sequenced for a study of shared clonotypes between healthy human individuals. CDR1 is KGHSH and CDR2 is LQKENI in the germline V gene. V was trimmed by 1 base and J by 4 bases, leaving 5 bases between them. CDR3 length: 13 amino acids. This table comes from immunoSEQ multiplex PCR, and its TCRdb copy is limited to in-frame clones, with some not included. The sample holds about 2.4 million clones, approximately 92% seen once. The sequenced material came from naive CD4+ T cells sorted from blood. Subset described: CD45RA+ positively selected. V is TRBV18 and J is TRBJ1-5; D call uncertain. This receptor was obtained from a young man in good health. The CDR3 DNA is TGTGCCAGCTCACCACTACTTAATCAGCCCCAGCATTTT. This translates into CASSPLLNQPQHF.